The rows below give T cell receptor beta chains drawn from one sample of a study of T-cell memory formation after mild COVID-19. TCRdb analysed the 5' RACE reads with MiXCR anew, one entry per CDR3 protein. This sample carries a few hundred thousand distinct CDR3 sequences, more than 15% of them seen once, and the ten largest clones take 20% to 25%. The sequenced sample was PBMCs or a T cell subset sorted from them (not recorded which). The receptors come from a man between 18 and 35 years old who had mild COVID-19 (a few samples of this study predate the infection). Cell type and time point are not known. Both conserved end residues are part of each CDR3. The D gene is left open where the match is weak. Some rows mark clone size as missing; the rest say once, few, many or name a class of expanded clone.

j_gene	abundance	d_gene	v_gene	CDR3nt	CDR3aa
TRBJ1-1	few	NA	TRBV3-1	TGTGCCAGCAGCCAAGGACGGATTAGCACTGAAGCTTTCTTT	CASSQGRISTEAFF
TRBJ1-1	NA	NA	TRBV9	TGTGCCAGCAACGACCTGGGGACTGAAGCTTTCTTT	CASNDLGTEAFF
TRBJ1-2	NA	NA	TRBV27	TGTGCCAGCACCAGAGTAGGGGTTGGGCCATATGGCTACACCTTC	CASTRVGVGPYGYTF
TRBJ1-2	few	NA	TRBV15	TGTGCCACCAGCTACGGGCAGGCGTTTGACTACACCTTC	CATSYGQAFDYTF
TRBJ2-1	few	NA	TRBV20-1	TGCAGTGCTGACAAGGGGGGGGCCTCCTACAATGAGCAGTTCTTC	CSADKGGASYNEQFF
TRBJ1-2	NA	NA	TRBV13	TGTGCCAGCAGCCGCGGTCAGGGCCATCGGGGCTACACCTTC	CASSRGQGHRGYTF
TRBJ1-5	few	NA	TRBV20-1	TGCAGTGCTAGTAAATTGGCCGGTCAGCCCCAGCATTTT	CSASKLAGQPQHF
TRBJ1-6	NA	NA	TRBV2	TGTGCCAGCAGTCTGTGGGGCTCCTATAATTCACCCCTCCACTTT	CASSLWGSYNSPLHF
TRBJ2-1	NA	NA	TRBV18	TGTGCCAGCTCAGCTACAAGGAGTGAGCAGTTCTTC	CASSATRSEQFF
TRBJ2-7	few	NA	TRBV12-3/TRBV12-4	TGTGCCAGCGGGATAAGCTCCTACGAGCAGTACTTC	CASGISSYEQYF
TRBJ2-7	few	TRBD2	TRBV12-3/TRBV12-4	TGTGCCAGCAGGGTCCCGGGAGGCCACGAGCAGTACTTC	CASRVPGGHEQYF
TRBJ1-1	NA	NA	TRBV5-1	TGCGCCAGCACATCTCTTGGGCAGCCGGGCACTGAAGCTTTCTTT	CASTSLGQPGTEAFF
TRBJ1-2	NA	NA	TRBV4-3	TGCGCCAGCAGCCAAGAGACAAACAGGGACTATGGCTACACCTTC	CASSQETNRDYGYTF
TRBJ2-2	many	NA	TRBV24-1	TGTGCCACCAGTCCCTCGGGAGCGAACACCGGGGAGCTGTTTTTT	CATSPSGANTGELFF
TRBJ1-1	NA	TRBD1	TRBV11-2	TGTGCCAGCAGCTTAGTACAGGGGACGAACACTGAAGCTTTCTTT	CASSLVQGTNTEAFF
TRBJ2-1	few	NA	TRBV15	TGTGCCACCAGCAGTACTACCGGGACTGTTCACAATGAGCAGTTCTTC	CATSSTTGTVHNEQFF
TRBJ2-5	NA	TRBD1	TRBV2	TGTGCCAGCAGTGTATCAACCCCGGGACAGCAGAACCTCCGGGAGACCCAGTACTTC	CASSVSTPGQQNLRETQYF
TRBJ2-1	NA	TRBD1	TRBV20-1	TGCAGTGCTAGAGACATATTCGACAGGGGCTCCTACAATGAGCAGTTCTTC	CSARDIFDRGSYNEQFF
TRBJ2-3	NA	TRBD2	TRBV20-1	TGCAGTGCTTTGACTAGCGGGGGGGCCAGCACAGATACGCAGTATTTT	CSALTSGGASTDTQYF
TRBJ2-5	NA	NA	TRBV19	TGTGCCAGTAGTCAGAGGCAAGAGACCCAGTACTTC	CASSQRQETQYF
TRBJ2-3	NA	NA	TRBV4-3	TGCGCCAGCAGCCAAGTGCGGCGTTGGACAGATACGCAGTATTTT	CASSQVRRWTDTQYF
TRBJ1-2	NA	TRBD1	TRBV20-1	TGCAGTGCTGCAGGGACAGGGAACGCTTATGGCTACACCTTC	CSAAGTGNAYGYTF
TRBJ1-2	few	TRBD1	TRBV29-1	TGCAGCGTCGGGACAGGGGATGGCTACACCTTC	CSVGTGDGYTF
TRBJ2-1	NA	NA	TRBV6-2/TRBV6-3	TGTGCCAGCAGTTACTTGAGGGGCGATGAGCAGTTCTTC	CASSYLRGDEQFF
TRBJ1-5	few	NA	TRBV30	TGTGCCTGGAGCTTCACGAACACAAATCAGCCCCAGCATTTT	CAWSFTNTNQPQHF
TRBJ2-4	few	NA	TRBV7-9	TGTGCCAGCAGCTTACAGGGGGGGAAGCTAGCCAAAAACATTCAGTACTTC	CASSLQGGKLAKNIQYF
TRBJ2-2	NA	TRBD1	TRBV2	TGTGCCAGCCTGGGTGCCTGGACAGGGGACACCGGGGAGCTGTTTTTT	CASLGAWTGDTGELFF
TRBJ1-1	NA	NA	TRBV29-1	TGCAGCGTTGAAGGTGGGACGGAGAACACTGAAGCTTTCTTT	CSVEGGTENTEAFF
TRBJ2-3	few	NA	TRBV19	TGTGCCAGTACCAGACTACCGGGAGATACGCAGTATTTT	CASTRLPGDTQYF
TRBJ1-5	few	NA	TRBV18	TGTGCCAGCTCACCGTTTGCACAGTATAGCAATCAGCCCCAGCATTTT	CASSPFAQYSNQPQHF
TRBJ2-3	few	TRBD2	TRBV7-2	TGTGCCAGCAGCTTACTTCCGGGGGGGCCAGATACGCAGTATTTT	CASSLLPGGPDTQYF
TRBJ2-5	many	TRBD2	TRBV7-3	TGTGCCAGCAGCCGACTAGCACGGGAGACCCAGTACTTC	CASSRLARETQYF
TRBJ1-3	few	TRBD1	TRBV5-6	TGTGCCAGCAGCCCGGACAGGGCATATGGAAACACCATATATTTT	CASSPDRAYGNTIYF
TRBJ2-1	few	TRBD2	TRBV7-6	TGTGCCAGCAGCTTGAACCCACTAGCGGGGGGGCGTAATGAGCAGTTCTTC	CASSLNPLAGGRNEQFF
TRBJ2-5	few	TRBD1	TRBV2	TGTGCCAGCATGAGAGGGGGCGGAGAGACCCAGTACTTC	CASMRGGGETQYF
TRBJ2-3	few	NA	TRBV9	TGTGCCAGCAGCGTAGAGAGCACAGATACGCAGTATTTT	CASSVESTDTQYF
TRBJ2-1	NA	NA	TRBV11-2	TGTGCCAGCAGCCCCCTGAAGGGGTACAATGAGCAGTTCTTC	CASSPLKGYNEQFF
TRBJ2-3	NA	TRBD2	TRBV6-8	TGTGCCAGCAGTTACACTATGAGCGGGGACCCCCCAGATACGCAGTATTTT	CASSYTMSGDPPDTQYF
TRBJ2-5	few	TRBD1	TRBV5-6	TGTGCCAGCAGCCGTGGACAGGCCTGGACCCAGTACTTC	CASSRGQAWTQYF
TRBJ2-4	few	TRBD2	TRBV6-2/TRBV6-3	TGTGCCAGCAGCCTTAGCGGGGGAGTTAACATTCAGTACTTC	CASSLSGGVNIQYF
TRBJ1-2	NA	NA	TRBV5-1	TGCGCCAGCAGCTTAACGACGGGATCCTATGGCTACACCTTC	CASSLTTGSYGYTF
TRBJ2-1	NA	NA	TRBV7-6	TGTGCCAGCAGCTTAGCGGGGGGGCCTTTCGATGAGCAGTTCTTC	CASSLAGGPFDEQFF
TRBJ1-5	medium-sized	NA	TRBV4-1	TGCGCCAGCAGCCAAGATTCCGGGGGCAGTCAGCCCCAGCATTTT	CASSQDSGGSQPQHF
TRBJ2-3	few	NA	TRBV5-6	TGTGCCAGCAGCTCTCAATTTAGCCCTAGCACAGATACGCAGTATTTT	CASSSQFSPSTDTQYF
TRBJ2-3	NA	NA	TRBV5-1	TGCGCCAGCAGCTTACAGGGCTACACAGATACGCAGTATTTT	CASSLQGYTDTQYF
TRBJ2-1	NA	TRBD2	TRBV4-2	TGTGCCAGCAGCCAAGAAGGGACCTTAGCGGGGGGGCTGAATGAGCAGTTCTTC	CASSQEGTLAGGLNEQFF
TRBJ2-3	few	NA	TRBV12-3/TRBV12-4	TGTGCCAGCAGTTGGGACGGAGGGGCGCAGTATTTT	CASSWDGGAQYF
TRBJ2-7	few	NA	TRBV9	TGTGCCAGCAGCCCCCAGGGGAGACAGGTGACCTACGAGCAGTACTTC	CASSPQGRQVTYEQYF
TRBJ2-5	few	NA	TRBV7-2	TGTGCCAGCAGCTTAGAGTACAGAGGAGAGACCCAGTACTTC	CASSLEYRGETQYF
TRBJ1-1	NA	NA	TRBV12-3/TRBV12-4	TGTGCCAGCAGTTTTACCCCGACCGGGACACTAAACACTGAAGCTTTCTTT	CASSFTPTGTLNTEAFF
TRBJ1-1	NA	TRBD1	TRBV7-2	TGTGCCAGCAGCCCAAGGCCTTACAGGGGACGGAAGGGGATGAACACTGAAGCTTTCTTT	CASSPRPYRGRKGMNTEAFF
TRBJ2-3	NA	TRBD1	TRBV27	TGTGCCAGCAGTCCCGACAGGGGGGACACAGATACGCAGTATTTT	CASSPDRGDTDTQYF
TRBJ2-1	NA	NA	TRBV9	TGTGCCAGCAGCGATGACGGGGGCTCCTACAATGAGCAGTTCTTC	CASSDDGGSYNEQFF
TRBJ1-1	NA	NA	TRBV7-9	TGTGCCAGCAGCTTACGAGCCCCCAGCGCTGAAGCTTTCTTT	CASSLRAPSAEAFF